This T cell receptor (beta chain) is drawn from a study of cytotoxic CD8 clonotypes in ibrutinib-treated CLL. Profiled with immunoSEQ multiplex PCR; TCRdb holds only in-frame clones, not every one. The sample has 130,000 or so clones, roughly 80% seen once; the top ten hold 25% to 30%. This clone was counted a single time. Germline loops: CDR1 MNHEY, CDR2 SVGAGI. The V gene lost 5 bases and the J gene lost 4 bases, with 10 bases spanning the gap. The CDR3 contains 13 residues. The material was PBMCs, obtained after 12 months of ibrutinib treatment. The rearrangement uses TRBV6-5 and TRBJ2-3, with D perhaps being TRBD1 or TRBD2 (5 bases each). This TCR came from a human donor with chronic lymphocytic leukemia. The DNA for the CDR3 is TGTGCCAGCAGTATGGGGGATGCAGATACGCAGTATTTT. As protein: CASSMGDADTQYF.